Below are 9 T cell receptor beta chains sequenced from a single sample in a study of cytomegalovirus exposure and HLA in healthy donors. The PCR was carried out with 60 Vbeta primers and 13 Jbeta primers. Only in-frame clones appear in the TCRdb table, and some are missing; sequencing was by immunoSEQ multiplex PCR. The sample has 150,000 to 200,000 clones, and its top ten clones hold 0.7% to 0.8%. Sample: PBMCs. The receptors originated from a woman aged 18-29 years in good health and CMV-seropositive.

This chain connects TRBV4-3 to TRBJ1-4; D remains ambiguous. Germline-derived CDR1 and CDR2 are LGHNA and YSLEER. This CDR3 has 19 amino acids. Deletions cut 4 bases from V and 0 bases from J, with 21 bases between. The CDR3 protein is CASSPAPMRPTATNEKLFF. CDR3 coding DNA: TGCGCCAGCAGCCCAGCACCGATGAGACCGACTGCAACTAATGAAAAACTGTTTTTT.

The rearrangement joins TRBV18 to TRBJ1-1, with 9 bases lining up with TRBD1. The germline V gene encodes CDR1 KGHSH and CDR2 LQKENI. The V and J ends lost 5 bases and 5 bases, in that order; junction bases with no gene match: 9. This CDR3 comprises 15 residues. The CDR3 DNA is TGTGCCAGCTCAGCCGCCGGGACAGGGAATACTGAAGCTTTCTTT. Translation gives CASSAAGTGNTEAFF.

The chain employs TRBV30 and TRBJ1-6; 7 bases align to TRBD1. The CDR3 runs 13 residues. Unmatched junction bases numbered 3, after V lost 2 bases and J lost 8 bases. Germline V gene sequence: CDR1 GTSNPN, CDR2 SVGIG (reference sequence). CDR3: CAWSRDRDSPLHF. The CDR3 nucleotides are TGTGCCTGGAGTCGGGACAGAGATTCACCCCTCCACTTT.

V usage is TRBV5-4 and J usage is TRBJ2-3; TRBD2 is a possible D gene (5 bases). The CDR3 length is 13 residues. The germline CDR1 and CDR2 sequences are SGHNT and YYREEE (reference sequence). V was cut by 6 bases and J by 4 bases, with 12 bases left in between. CDR3 DNA sequence: TGTGCCAGCATTCTTGAGGGAGCAGATACGCAGTATTTT. It translates to CASILEGADTQYF. Supplemented by reference TRBV5-4 and TRBJ2-3, the full variable domain reads ETGVTQSPTHLIKTRGQQVTLRCSSQSGHNTVSWYQQALGQGPQFIFQYYREEENGRGNFPPRFSGLQFPNYSSELNVNALELDDSALYLCASILEGADTQYFGPGTRLTVL.

On this clone itself: One end of the junction fails to match germline, which may point to a read error. CDR3: CTSRMGGEVTEAFF. CDR3 in DNA: TGTACCAGCAGAATGGGGGGAGAGGTCACTGAAGCTTTCTTT. The rearrangement uses TRBV6-5 and TRBJ1-1; TRBD1 might be the D (5 bases). CDR1 and CDR2 from the germline V gene are MNHEY and SVGAGI. The CDR3 runs 14 residues.

The chain carries TRBV6-5 and TRBJ1-3; 8 bases line up with TRBD1. The CDR3 is 16 amino acids. Germline V lookup: CDR1 MNHEY, CDR2 SVGAGI. The J segment lost 7 bases and the V segment lost 0 bases, leaving 8 bases of the junction unmatched. CDR3 sequence reads: CASSYSGRTGSNTIYF. The CDR3 DNA follows: TGTGCCAGCAGTTACTCAGGGCGGACAGGGAGCAACACCATATATTTT.

V is TRBV19 and J is TRBJ2-2; possible D gene TRBD1, 5 bases. The germline gives CDR1 LNHDA, CDR2 SQIVND (reference sequence). The V gene lost 3 bases and the J gene lost 1 base, with 12 bases spanning the gap. This CDR3 is 16 amino acids long. Here the CDR3 reads CASSIGAGWNTGELFF. In DNA form, the CDR3 reads TGTGCCAGTAGTATTGGGGCAGGGTGGAACACCGGGGAGCTGTTTTTT.

The chain joins TRBV4-1 to TRBJ2-4, with D possibly TRBD2 on 6 matching bases. The CDR3 covers 18 residues. The V end was cut by 0 bases, the J end by 0 bases, with 15 bases between. Per germline, CDR1 MGHRA and CDR2 YSYEKL. CDR3 sequence: CASSQDMGGSLAKNIQYF. The CDR3 nucleotides are TGCGCCAGCAGCCAAGATATGGGGGGTTCCTTAGCCAAAAACATTCAGTACTTC.

V usage is TRBV6-6 and J usage is TRBJ2-1, with TRBD2 matching 8 bases. Per germline, CDR1 MNHNY and CDR2 SVGAGI (reference sequence). Trimming at V came to 4 bases and at J to 4 bases, leaving 3 bases not matched to a gene. The CDR3 is 14 residues long. The CDR3 protein is CASSSGGEYNEQFF. CDR3 DNA sequence: TGTGCCAGCAGTTCGGGGGGGGAGTACAATGAGCAGTTCTTC.